Shown below are 9 T cell receptor beta chains from a single sample sequenced in a study of OX40 agonist ivuxolimab in advanced cancers. The method was immunoSEQ multiplex PCR; TCRdb's version includes in-frame clones alone and lacks a portion of them. The top ten clones hold about 6.3% of a sample with about 69,000 clones, over 75% of them seen once. Sequencing used CD4+ or CD8+ T cells sorted from blood, obtained in a trial of the OX40 agonist ivuxolimab. These TCRs come from an adult with an advanced solid tumor such as melanoma, head and neck, liver or kidney cancer.

The chain has TRBV5-1 and TRBJ1-5; no clear D gene. Germline CDR1 reads SGHRS; CDR2 reads YFSETQ. The V gene lost 0 bases and the J gene lost 6 bases, with 7 bases spanning the gap. The CDR3 consists of 13 residues. CDR3 sequence reads: CASSLALGQPQHF. DNA of the CDR3: TGCGCCAGCAGCTTGGCCCTCGGTCAGCCCCAGCATTTT. The whole variable domain, remainder taken from reference TRBV5-1 and TRBJ1-5, is KAGVTQTPRYLIKTRGQQVTLSCSPISGHRSVSWYQQTPGQGLQFLFEYFSETQRNKGNFPGRFSGRQFSNSRSEMNVSTLELGDSALYLCASSLALGQPQHFGDGTRLSIL.

The rearrangement links TRBV18 to TRBJ1-3, with D perhaps TRBD1 (5 bases). V was cut by 3 bases and J by 3 bases, with 21 bases left in between. The CDR3 contains 18 residues. Germline V gene sequence: CDR1 KGHSH, CDR2 LQKENI. CDR3 sequence (DNA): TGTGCCAGCTCACCGTTGGGACGGATAGATGGGATTGGAAACACCATATATTTT. The encoded protein is CASSPLGRIDGIGNTIYF.

This clone was counted a single time. The V and J genes are TRBV19 and TRBJ2-2; D not certain. This CDR3 is 14 amino acids long. Trimming stripped 3 bases from V and 7 bases from J, with 12 bases between. The germline V gene encodes CDR1 LNHDA and CDR2 SQIVND (reference sequence). The CDR3 spells CASSMTPWGGELFF. CDR3 sequence (DNA): TGTGCCAGTAGTATGACACCCTGGGGCGGGGAGCTGTTTTTT.

The chain recombines TRBV5-6 with TRBJ2-2; weak D call: TRBD1 (5 bases). This CDR3 contains 16 residues. The germline CDR1 and CDR2 sequences are SGHDT and YYEEEE. Trimming stripped 4 bases from V and 0 bases from J, with 13 bases between. The CDR3 nucleotides are TGTGCCAGCAGCCTGACAGAGTTCGCGAACACCGGGGAGCTGTTTTTT. It specifies CASSLTEFANTGELFF.

This sequence joins TRBV29-1 and TRBJ2-5, with D possibly being TRBD2 (6 bases). V dropped 2 bases and J dropped 5 bases, with 9 bases sitting between them. The CDR3 spans 12 residues. The germline CDR1 and CDR2 sequences are SQVTM and ANQGSEA. The chain's CDR3 is CSVEPGGETQYF. CDR3 nucleotide sequence: TGCAGCGTTGAACCAGGAGGGGAGACCCAGTACTTC.

In the case of this clone: Compared with germline, one end of the junction differs, possibly owing to a read error. J is TRBJ1-5 and V is TRBV4-1, with D possibly TRBD1 on 6 matching bases. This CDR3 contains 15 residues. In germline, CDR1 is MGHRA, CDR2 YSYEKL. The CDR3 loop reads CASSQARGSYQPQHF. The DNA of the CDR3 is TGCGCCAGCAGCCAAGCCAGGGGTAGCTATCAGCCCCAGCATTTT.

The chain combines TRBV19 with TRBJ2-5, with TRBD2 identical over 9 bases. V trimming: 5 bases; J trimming: 8 bases; junction bases outside the gene matches: 12. CDR1 LNHDA and CDR2 SQIVND come from the germline V gene (reference sequence). The CDR3 consists of 15 residues. The CDR3 nucleotides are TGTGCCAGTAGTCTCGCGACTAGCGGATACGGAACCCAGTACTTC. Its translation is CASSLATSGYGTQYF.

The gene calls are TRBV4-3 and TRBJ1-3; D not resolved. The V gene lost 1 base and the J gene lost 0 bases, with 22 bases spanning the gap. Per the germline V gene, CDR1 is LGHNA and CDR2 is YSLEER. The CDR3 extends over 20 amino acids. The CDR3 is CASSQGVTPPLLDSGNTIYF. CDR3 coding DNA: TGCGCCAGCAGCCAAGGTGTAACCCCACCCCTTCTTGACTCTGGAAACACCATATATTTT.

The rearrangement uses TRBV7-3 and TRBJ1-4; the D gene is possibly TRBD1 (5 bases). Per germline, CDR1 SGHTA and CDR2 FQGTGA. CDR3 length: 15 amino acids. V gave up 2 bases and J gave up 7 bases, with 14 bases separating them. The CDR3 bases are TGTGCCAGCAGCTTAGTTCGTCAGGGTCGTGAAAAACTGTTTTTT. Translating gives CASSLVRQGREKLFF.